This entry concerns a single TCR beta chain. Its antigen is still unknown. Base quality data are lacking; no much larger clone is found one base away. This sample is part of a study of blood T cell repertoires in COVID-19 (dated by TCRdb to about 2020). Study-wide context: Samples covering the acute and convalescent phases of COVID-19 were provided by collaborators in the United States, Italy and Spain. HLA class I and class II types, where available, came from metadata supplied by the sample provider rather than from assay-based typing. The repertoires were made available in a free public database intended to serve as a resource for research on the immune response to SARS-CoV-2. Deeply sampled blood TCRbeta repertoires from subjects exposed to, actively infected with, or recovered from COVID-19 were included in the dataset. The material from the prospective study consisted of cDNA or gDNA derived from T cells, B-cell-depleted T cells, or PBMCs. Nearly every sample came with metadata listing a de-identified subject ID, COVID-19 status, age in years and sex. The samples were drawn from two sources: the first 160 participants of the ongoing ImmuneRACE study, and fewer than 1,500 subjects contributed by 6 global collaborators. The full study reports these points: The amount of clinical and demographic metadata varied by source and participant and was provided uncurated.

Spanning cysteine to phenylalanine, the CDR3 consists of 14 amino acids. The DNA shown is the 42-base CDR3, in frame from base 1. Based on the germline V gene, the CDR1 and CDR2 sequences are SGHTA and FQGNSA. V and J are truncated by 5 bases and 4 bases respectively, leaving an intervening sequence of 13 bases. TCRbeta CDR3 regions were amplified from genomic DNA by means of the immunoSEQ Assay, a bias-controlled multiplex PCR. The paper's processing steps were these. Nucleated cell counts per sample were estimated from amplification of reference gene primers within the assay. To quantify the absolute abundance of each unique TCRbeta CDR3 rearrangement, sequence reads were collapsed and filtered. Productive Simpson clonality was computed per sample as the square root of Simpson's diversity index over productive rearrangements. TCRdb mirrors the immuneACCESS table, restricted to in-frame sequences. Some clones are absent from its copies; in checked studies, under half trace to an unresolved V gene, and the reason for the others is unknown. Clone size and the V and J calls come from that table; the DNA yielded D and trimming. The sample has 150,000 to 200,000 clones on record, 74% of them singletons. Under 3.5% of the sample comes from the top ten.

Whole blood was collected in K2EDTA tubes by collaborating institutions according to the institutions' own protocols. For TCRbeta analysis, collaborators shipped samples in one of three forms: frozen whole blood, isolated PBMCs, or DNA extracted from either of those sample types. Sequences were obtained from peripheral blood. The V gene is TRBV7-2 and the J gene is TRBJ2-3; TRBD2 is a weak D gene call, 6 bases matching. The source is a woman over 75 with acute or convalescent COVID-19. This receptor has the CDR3 CASSVSWGADTQYF. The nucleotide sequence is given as TGTGCCAGCAGCGTTTCGTGGGGGGCAGATACGCAGTATTTT.